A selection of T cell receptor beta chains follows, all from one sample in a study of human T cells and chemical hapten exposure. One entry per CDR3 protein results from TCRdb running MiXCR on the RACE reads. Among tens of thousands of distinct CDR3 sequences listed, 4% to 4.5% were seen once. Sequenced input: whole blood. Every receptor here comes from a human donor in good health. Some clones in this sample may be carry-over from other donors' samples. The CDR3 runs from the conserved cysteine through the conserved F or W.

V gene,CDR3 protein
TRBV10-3,CAISVRDTNSPLHF
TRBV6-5,CATGQGKNTEAFF
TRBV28,CASSFLRRTAYEQYF
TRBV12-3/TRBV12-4,CASSLTSGKTEQFF
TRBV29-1,CSVELWTSEGYTF
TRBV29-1,CSVGGLAGDTQYF
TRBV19,CASSIRQSYEQYF
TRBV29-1,CSVEVTAMSRGLSEQFF
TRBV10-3,CAISESSRPNQPQHF
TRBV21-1,CASSKVQRENSYEQYF
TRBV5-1,CASSSTGPEQFF
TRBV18,CASSPQKDGYGYTF
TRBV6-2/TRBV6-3,CASSPRPGGGYTF
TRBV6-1,CASSAVGTGGYGYTF
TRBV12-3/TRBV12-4,CASSLAGTGGNIQYF
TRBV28,CASSPTGSSGANVLTF
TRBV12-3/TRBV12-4,CASSFGLAGPDTQYF
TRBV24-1,CATAAGAGIPTEAFF
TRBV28,CASSLRDRLNEQYF
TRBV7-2,CASSLSNTGELFF
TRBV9,CASSSRTDGEQYF
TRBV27,CASSLGVGYGYTF
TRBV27,CASSGAVGQATDTQYF
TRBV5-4,CASRPDSLFLYGYTF
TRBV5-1,CASSQAAYNEQFF
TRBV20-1,CSASTPGQGLGYGYTF
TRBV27,CASSARQGTAFF
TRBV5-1,CASSLVTGRPEAFF
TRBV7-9,CASSPPGTSTNEKLFF
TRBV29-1,CSVLARATDTQYF
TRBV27,CASSFLAGGGDEQFF
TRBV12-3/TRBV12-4,CASSFGGEQFF
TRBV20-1,CSAAAWTSGSLQDTGELFF